What follows are 21 T cell receptor beta chains derived from one specimen sequenced in a study of blood T cell repertoires in COVID-19. Measured with immunoSEQ multiplex PCR; TCRdb has only the in-frame clones, and not every one. Of 200,000 or so clones listed, about 80% are singletons. The specimen sequenced was PBMCs or T cells enriched from blood (not recorded which). All receptors come from a man aged 40-55 years who had recovered from COVID-19.

CDR3 sequence reads: CASSLTVNTEAFF. Written as DNA, the CDR3 is TGTGCCAGCAGCTTAACGGTGAACACTGAAGCTTTCTTT. The chain has TRBV11-3 and TRBJ1-1; D is unclear. V lost 2 bases and J 0 bases, leaving 4 bases between the germline ends. Looked up from germline, CDR1 is SGHNT and CDR2 is YENEEA. This CDR3 comprises 13 residues.

This sequence joins TRBV5-6 and TRBJ1-2; D is perhaps TRBD1 (6 bases). The CDR3 is 15 residues long. Trimming shortened V by 4 bases and J by 0 bases, and 13 bases separated the two germline ends. From germline, CDR1 is SGHDT and CDR2 YYEEEE. The CDR3 reads CASSPLDRTNYGYTF. CDR3 DNA sequence: TGTGCCAGCAGCCCTTTAGACAGGACTAACTATGGCTACACCTTC.

The chain carries TRBV30 and TRBJ1-1, with TRBD1 as a possible D gene (6 bases). CDR1 GTSNPN and CDR2 SVGIG come from the germline V gene (reference sequence). Trimming removed 0 bases from V and 4 bases from J, with 12 bases in between. The CDR3 runs 14 residues. The CDR3 nucleotides read TGTGCCTGGAGTGTAGAGGGGGGGGGCACTGAAGCTTTCTTT. It codes for CAWSVEGGGTEAFF.

V usage is TRBV18 and J usage is TRBJ2-1; D is possibly TRBD1 (5 bases). Trimming removed 3 bases from V and 7 bases from J, with 10 bases in between. Germline V gene data show CDR1 as KGHSH and CDR2 as LQKENI. This CDR3 is built from 13 residues. The CDR3 here is CASSPWQGNEQFF. CDR3 in DNA: TGTGCCAGCTCACCTTGGCAGGGTAATGAGCAGTTCTTC. The full variable domain, its missing parts supplied by reference TRBV18 and TRBJ2-1, is NAGVMQNPRHLVRRRGQEARLRCSPMKGHSHVYWYRQLPEEGLKFMVYLQKENIIDESGMPKERFSAEFPKEGPSILRIQQVVRGDSAAYFCASSPWQGNEQFFGPGTRLTVL.

This clone was detected only once. The chain employs TRBV7-8 and TRBJ2-7; 9 nucleotides line up with TRBD1. The CDR3 loop spans 14 amino acids. V was clipped by 8 bases and J by 4 bases; unmatched bases: 9. The germline V gene has CDR1 SGHVS and CDR2 FQNEAQ. CDR3 amino acids: CASSTGTGIYEQYF. CDR3 bases: TGTGCCAGCTCCACCGGGACAGGGATTTACGAGCAGTACTTC.

This chain uses TRBV28 with TRBJ1-2, with 11 bases lining up with TRBD1. Germline CDR1 MDHEN, CDR2 SYDVKM. J was trimmed by 4 bases and V by 6 bases; bases with no gene match: 7. The CDR3 sequence is 15 residues long. This CDR3 reads CASRLGTGGVYGYTF. CDR3 nucleotide sequence: TGTGCCAGCAGACTCGGGACAGGGGGTGTCTATGGCTACACCTTC.

This chain joins TRBV27 and TRBJ1-3; 8 bases align to TRBD1. The CDR3 is 17 amino acids. Per the germline V gene, CDR1 is MNHEY and CDR2 is SMNVEV (reference sequence). J gave up 3 bases and V 0 bases, and 7 bases lay outside the gene matches. DNA of the CDR3: TGTGCCAGCAGTTTATCGAGGCCAGGGGGCAATGGAAACACCATATATTTT. Residues: CASSLSRPGGNGNTIYF.

To note about this clone: The germline gene is not matched at one end of the junction; a read error may be the cause. The gene calls are TRBV6-4 and TRBJ1-6, with 7 bases identical to TRBD1. Germline lookup yields CDR1 MRHNA and CDR2 SNTAGT. This CDR3 is built from 15 residues. For the CDR3, the DNA is TGTGCCAGTAGTGACTCGGGACAGTATAATTCACCCCTCCACTTT. This translates into CASSDSGQYNSPLHF.

V gene TRBV3-1 (or the pseudogene TRBV3-2) combines with J gene TRBJ2-7; the match to TRBD1 covers 8 bases. Germline V gives CDR1 LGHDT, CDR2 YNNKEL (reference sequence). J gave up 2 bases and V 6 bases, and 3 bases lay outside the gene matches. The CDR3 sequence is 13 residues long. Here the CDR3 reads CASSRDRPYEQYF. The CDR3 nucleotides read TGTGCCAGCAGTCGGGACAGGCCCTACGAGCAGTACTTC.

CDR3 nucleotide sequence: TGTGCCTGGGGAATGGGGGGGACCCAGTACTTC. Translation: CAWGMGGTQYF. The chain couples TRBV30 to TRBJ2-5; D might be TRBD2 (6 bases). V lost 5 bases and J lost 7, with 11 bases in between. The V gene's germline CDR1 is GTSNPN and CDR2 SVGIG (reference sequence). This CDR3 has 11 amino acids.

The chain is built from TRBV9 and TRBJ1-4; possibly TRBD1 for D (5 bases). CDR1 SGDLS and CDR2 YYNGEE come from the germline V gene. This CDR3 is 14 amino acids long. V was cut by 0 bases and J by 8 bases, with 11 bases left in between. CDR3 nucleotides: TGTGCCAGCAGCGTAGAACAGGTGGCGGAAAAACTGTTTTTT. As protein: CASSVEQVAEKLFF.

This chain uses TRBV5-1 with TRBJ2-1; 10 positions agree with TRBD2. This CDR3 contains 19 residues. J lost 0 bases, V lost 0 bases, and 9 bases had no gene match. The germline V gene encodes CDR1 SGHRS and CDR2 YFSETQ. In DNA, the CDR3 is TGCGCCAGCAGCTTGGGTAGCGGGGGGTCGATGAGCTCCTACAATGAGCAGTTCTTC. It encodes CASSLGSGGSMSSYNEQFF.

The chain links TRBV6-5 to TRBJ1-3; no definite D call. The CDR3 sequence is 14 residues long. Trimming shortened V by 5 bases and J by 0 bases, and 8 bases separated the two germline ends. CDR1 MNHEY and CDR2 SVGAGI come from the germline V gene. The CDR3 region is CASSRTDSGNTIYF. As DNA, the CDR3 is TGTGCCAGCAGTCGGACTGACTCTGGAAACACCATATATTTT.

This clone showed up just once. The chain is built from TRBV5-4 and TRBJ2-3; the match to TRBD1 covers 9 bases. Germline V gene data show CDR1 as SGHNT and CDR2 as YYREEE (reference sequence). The CDR3 is made up of 14 amino acids. The J segment lost 4 bases and the V segment lost 4 bases, leaving 4 bases of the junction unmatched. This CDR3 is CASSRDRGADTQYF. Written as DNA, the CDR3 is TGTGCCAGCAGCCGAGACAGGGGGGCAGATACGCAGTATTTT.

V and J are TRBV30 and TRBJ2-1; 9 bases agree with TRBD2. CDR1 is GTSNPN, CDR2 SVGIG, per germline (reference sequence). The length of the CDR3 is 15 residues. The ends lost 2 bases at V and 8 bases at J; junction bases unmatched: 10. DNA of the CDR3: TGTGCCTGGAGTCAGTTGGGCGGGGGGGCCGATGAGCAGTTCTTC. Amino acid sequence: CAWSQLGGGADEQFF.

V gene TRBV18 combines with J gene TRBJ2-2, with D possibly being TRBD1 (6 bases). CDR1 is KGHSH, CDR2 LQKENI, per germline. Trimming cost V 3 bases and J 3 bases, with 8 bases left between them. The CDR3 extends over 14 amino acids. CDR3 in DNA: TGTGCCAGCTCACCGTACAGGGACACCGGGGAGCTGTTTTTT. Amino acids: CASSPYRDTGELFF.

The rearrangement uses TRBV6-6 and TRBJ2-7, with TRBD2 identical over 9 bases. J lost 3 bases, V lost 7 bases, and 10 bases had no gene match. From germline, CDR1 is MNHNY and CDR2 SVGAGI (reference sequence). The CDR3 spans 15 residues. The CDR3 DNA follows: TGTGCCAGCACCCAAGTCTGGCGGGGGGGCTACGAGCAGTACTTC. Its translation: CASTQVWRGGYEQYF.

This chain connects TRBV5-5 to TRBJ1-2; no clear D gene. The CDR3 consists of 15 residues. Trimming cost V 4 bases and J 1 base, with 14 bases left between them. Per the germline V gene, CDR1 is SGHKS and CDR2 is YYEKEE (reference sequence). The chain's CDR3 is CASSPYTSLNYGYTF. For the CDR3, the DNA is TGTGCCAGCAGCCCCTACACTAGTCTTAACTATGGCTACACCTTC.

The rearrangement links TRBV14 to TRBJ1-1; the D is unclear. V gave up 4 bases and J gave up 2 bases, with 8 bases separating them. CDR1 is SGHDN and CDR2 is FVKESK in the germline V gene. This CDR3 is 13 amino acids long. In nucleotides, the CDR3 is TGTGCCAGCAGCCCCCACAAAAACACTGAAGCTTTCTTT. It yields the protein CASSPHKNTEAFF.

This chain uses TRBV2 with TRBJ2-7; D may be TRBD1 (7 bases). This CDR3 region has 11 residues. Germline V gene lookup returns CDR1 SNHLY and CDR2 FYNNEI. V lost 6 bases and J 7 bases, leaving 10 bases between the germline ends. The CDR3 sequence is CASRQGGEQYF. The CDR3 DNA follows: TGTGCCAGCAGGCAGGGGGGAGAGCAGTACTTC.

The CDR3 loop is CASRTREVQPQHF. The DNA of the CDR3 is TGTGCCAGCCGGACCCGGGAAGTTCAGCCCCAGCATTTT. The chain is built from TRBV6-5 and TRBJ1-5, with unresolved D. With 8 bases removed from V and 6 bases from J, the gap between germline ends came to 14 bases. This CDR3 spans 13 amino acids. CDR1 is MNHEY and CDR2 is SVGAGI in the germline V gene.